The clone carrying this TCR beta chain was observed a few times. The data belong to a study of human T cells and chemical hapten exposure. Study details: Researchers reported sensitizing a 2 cm by 2 cm upper inner arm skin site with 2% DPC. Alopecia universalis, totalis or areata was present in patients who were mostly female.

The time point was: patch test 1, 2 weeks after DPC sensitization. Specified treatment: therapeutic diphenylcyclopropenone sensitization with weekly scalp DPC. Germline CDR1 and CDR2: SQVTM and ANQGSEA. The CDR3 totals 13 residues. Trimming cost V 6 bases and J 2 bases, with 12 bases left between them. Per the original data handling: Across samples, TCR counts had a median of about 93,000 and ranged from about 23,224 to 700,000. One entry per CDR3 protein, called by TCRdb with MiXCR from the RACE reads. What appears here as the V and J calls and clone size reflects TCRdb's work, not the paper's. The sample carries about 340,000 distinct CDR3 sequences, around 7% recorded once.

This TCR was sampled from a woman between 18 and 29 years old with alopecia areata. Some clones in this sample may be carry-over from other donors' samples. The rearrangement uses TRBV29-1 and TRBJ2-3; possible D gene TRBD2, 6 bases. The source was whole blood, collected in connection with sensitization to the hapten diphenylcyclopropenone (DPC). CDR3 amino acids: CSVTGTLTDTQYF. The DNA of the CDR3 is TGCAGCGTCACCGGGACTCTCACAGATACGCAGTATTTT.